This T cell receptor (beta chain) was sequenced for a study of control samples from healthy donors and cancer patients (dated by TCRdb to the early 2020s). Details on this clone: Its antigen is still unknown. No much larger clone is present one base from it, and per-base qualities are unavailable.

The library relied on the immunoSEQ multiplex PCR assay. TCRdb took over this immuneACCESS table, retaining in-frame rearrangements with V and J assigned. Such tables are incomplete; in checked studies, under half of the missing clones stem from an unresolved V gene, and the remainder is unexplained. This sample is represented by about 150,000 clones; roughly 94% of them were singletons. Of the sample, 13% to 15% is held by the ten largest clones. Looking up the germline V gene (reference sequence) yields CDR1 MNHNY and CDR2 SVGAGI. Reading from cysteine to phenylalanine, the CDR3 counts 14 amino acids. Only the CDR3 portion is preserved as DNA: 42 bases, with reading frame beginning at the first base. Relative to germline, V is 0 bases shorter and J is 6 bases shorter, with 11 bases between their ends.

The chain links TRBV6-6 with TRBJ1-2; TRBD1 is a possible D gene, resting on 5 matching bases. This sequence was found in a man in his fifties or sixties with colorectal cancer. The specimen sequenced was PBMCs. The CDR3 in this case is CASSYSQGGNGYTF. The DNA sequence is TGTGCCAGCAGTTACTCTCAGGGCGGTAATGGCTACACCTTC.